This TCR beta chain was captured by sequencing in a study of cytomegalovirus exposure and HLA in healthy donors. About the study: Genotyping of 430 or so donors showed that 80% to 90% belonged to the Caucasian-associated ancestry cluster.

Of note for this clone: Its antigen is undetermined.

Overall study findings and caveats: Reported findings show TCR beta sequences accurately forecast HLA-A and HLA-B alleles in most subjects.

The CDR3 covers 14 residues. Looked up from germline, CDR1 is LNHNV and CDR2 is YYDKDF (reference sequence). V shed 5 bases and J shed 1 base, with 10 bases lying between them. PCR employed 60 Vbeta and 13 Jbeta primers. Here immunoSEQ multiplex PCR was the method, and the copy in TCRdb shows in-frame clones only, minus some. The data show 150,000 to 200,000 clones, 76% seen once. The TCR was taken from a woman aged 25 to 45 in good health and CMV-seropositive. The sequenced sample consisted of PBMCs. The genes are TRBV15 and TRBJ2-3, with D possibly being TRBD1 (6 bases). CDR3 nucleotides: TGTGCCACCAGCCCACGACAGGGCACAGATACGCAGTATTTT. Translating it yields CATSPRQGTDTQYF.